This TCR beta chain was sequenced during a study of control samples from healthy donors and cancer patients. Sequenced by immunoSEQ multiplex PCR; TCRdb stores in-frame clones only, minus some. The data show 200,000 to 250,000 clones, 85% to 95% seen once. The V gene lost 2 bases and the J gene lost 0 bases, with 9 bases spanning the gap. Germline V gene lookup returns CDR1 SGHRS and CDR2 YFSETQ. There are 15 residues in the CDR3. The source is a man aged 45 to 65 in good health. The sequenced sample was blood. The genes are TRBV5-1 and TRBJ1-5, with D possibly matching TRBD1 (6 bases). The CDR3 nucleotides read TGCGCCAGCAGCTTAAGGGGGTATAGCAATCAGCCCCAGCATTTT. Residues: CASSLRGYSNQPQHF.